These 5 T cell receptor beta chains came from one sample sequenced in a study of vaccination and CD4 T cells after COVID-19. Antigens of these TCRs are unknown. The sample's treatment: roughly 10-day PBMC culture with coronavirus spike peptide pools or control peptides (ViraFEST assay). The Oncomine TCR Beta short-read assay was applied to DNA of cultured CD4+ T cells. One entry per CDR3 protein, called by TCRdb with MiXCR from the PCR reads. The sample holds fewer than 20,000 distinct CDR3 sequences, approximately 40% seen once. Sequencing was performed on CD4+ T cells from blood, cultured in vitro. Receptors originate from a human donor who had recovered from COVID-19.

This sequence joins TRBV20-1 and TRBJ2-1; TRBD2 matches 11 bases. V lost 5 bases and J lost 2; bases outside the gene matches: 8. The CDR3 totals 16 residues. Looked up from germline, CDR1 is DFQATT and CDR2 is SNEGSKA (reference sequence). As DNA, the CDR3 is TGCAGTGCTCACACTGGGACTAGCGGTACCTACAATGAGCAGTTCTTC. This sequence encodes CSAHTGTSGTYNEQFF.

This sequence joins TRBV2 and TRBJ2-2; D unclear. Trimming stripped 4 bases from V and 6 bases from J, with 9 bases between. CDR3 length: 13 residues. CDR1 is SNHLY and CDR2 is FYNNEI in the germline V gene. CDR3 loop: CASSVESSGELFF. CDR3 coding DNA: TGTGCCAGCAGTGTAGAGTCGTCCGGGGAGCTGTTTTTT.

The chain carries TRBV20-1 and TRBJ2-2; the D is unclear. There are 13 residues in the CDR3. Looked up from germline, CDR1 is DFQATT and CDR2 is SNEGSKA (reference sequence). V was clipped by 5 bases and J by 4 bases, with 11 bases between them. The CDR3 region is CSALPSSTGELFF. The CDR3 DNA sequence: TGCAGTGCTCTCCCAAGTAGCACCGGGGAGCTGTTTTTT.

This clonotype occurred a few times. The chain's CDR3 is CAIKGVRAGPYGYTF. The DNA for the CDR3 is TGTGCCATCAAAGGGGTAAGGGCAGGCCCCTATGGCTACACCTTC. This chain connects TRBV10-3 to TRBJ1-2; a weak D match, TRBD1 (5 bases). Per germline, CDR1 ENHRY and CDR2 SYGVKD. Trimming took off 7 bases at V and 4 bases at J, with 19 bases between the two ends. There are 15 residues in the CDR3.

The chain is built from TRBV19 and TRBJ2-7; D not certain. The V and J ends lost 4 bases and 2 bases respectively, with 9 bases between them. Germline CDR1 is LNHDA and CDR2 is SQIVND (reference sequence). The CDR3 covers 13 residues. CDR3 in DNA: TGTGCCAGTAGTACCTCTGGCCCCTACGAGCAGTACTTC. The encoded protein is CASSTSGPYEQYF.